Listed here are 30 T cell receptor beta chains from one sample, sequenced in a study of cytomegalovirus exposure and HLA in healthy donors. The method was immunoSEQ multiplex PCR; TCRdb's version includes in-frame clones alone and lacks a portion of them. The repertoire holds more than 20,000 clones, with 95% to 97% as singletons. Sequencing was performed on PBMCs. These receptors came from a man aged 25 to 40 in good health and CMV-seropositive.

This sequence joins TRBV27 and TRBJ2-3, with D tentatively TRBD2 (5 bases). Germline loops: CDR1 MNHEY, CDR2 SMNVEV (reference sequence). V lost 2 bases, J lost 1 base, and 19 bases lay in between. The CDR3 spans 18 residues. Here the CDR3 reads CASSLGEWRRVGTDTQYF. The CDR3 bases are TGTGCCAGCAGTTTAGGGGAATGGAGGCGCGTGGGCACAGATACGCAGTATTTT.

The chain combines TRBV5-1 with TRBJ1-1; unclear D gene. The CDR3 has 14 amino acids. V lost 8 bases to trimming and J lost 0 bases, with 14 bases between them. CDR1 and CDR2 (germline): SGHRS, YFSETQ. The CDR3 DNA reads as TGCGCCAGTCAGGCAGGCACAATGAACACTGAAGCTTTCTTT. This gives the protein CASQAGTMNTEAFF.

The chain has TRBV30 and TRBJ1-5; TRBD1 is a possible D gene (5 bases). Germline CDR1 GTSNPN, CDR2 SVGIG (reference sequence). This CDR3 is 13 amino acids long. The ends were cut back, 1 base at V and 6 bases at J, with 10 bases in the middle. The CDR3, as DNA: TGTGCCTGGAGTGGGGGGGGGAGTCAGCCCCAGCATTTT. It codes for CAWSGGGSQPQHF. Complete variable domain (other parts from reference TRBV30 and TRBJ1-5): SQTIHQWPATLVQPVGSPLSLECTVEGTSNPNLYWYRQAAGRGLQLLFYSVGIGQISSEVPQNLSASRPQDRQFILSSKKLLLSDSGFYLCAWSGGGSQPQHFGDGTRLSIL.

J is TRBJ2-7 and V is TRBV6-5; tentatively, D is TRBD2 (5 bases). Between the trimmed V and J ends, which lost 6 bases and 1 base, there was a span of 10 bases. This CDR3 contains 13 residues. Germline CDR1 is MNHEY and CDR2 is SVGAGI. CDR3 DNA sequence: TGTGCCAGCAGCAAATGGGAGTCCTACGAGCAGTACTTC. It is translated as CASSKWESYEQYF.

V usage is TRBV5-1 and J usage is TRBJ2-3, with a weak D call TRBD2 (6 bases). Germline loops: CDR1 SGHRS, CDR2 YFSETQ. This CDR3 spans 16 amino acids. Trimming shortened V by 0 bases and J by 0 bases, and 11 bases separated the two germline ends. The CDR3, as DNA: TGCGCCAGCAGCTTGGACGCGGGACTTAGCACAGATACGCAGTATTTT. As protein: CASSLDAGLSTDTQYF.

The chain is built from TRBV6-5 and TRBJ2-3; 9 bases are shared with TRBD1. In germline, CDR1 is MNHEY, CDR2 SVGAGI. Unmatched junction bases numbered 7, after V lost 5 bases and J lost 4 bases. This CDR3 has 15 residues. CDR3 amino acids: CASSPGTGFPDTQYF. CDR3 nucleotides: TGTGCCAGCAGTCCCGGGACAGGGTTCCCAGATACGCAGTATTTT.

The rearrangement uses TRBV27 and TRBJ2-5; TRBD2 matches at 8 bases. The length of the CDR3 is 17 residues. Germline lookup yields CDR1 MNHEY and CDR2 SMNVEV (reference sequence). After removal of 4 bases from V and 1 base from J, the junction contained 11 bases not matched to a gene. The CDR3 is CASSSLGTRWAQETQYF. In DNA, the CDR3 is TGTGCCAGCAGTTCCCTCGGGACTAGGTGGGCCCAAGAGACCCAGTACTTC.

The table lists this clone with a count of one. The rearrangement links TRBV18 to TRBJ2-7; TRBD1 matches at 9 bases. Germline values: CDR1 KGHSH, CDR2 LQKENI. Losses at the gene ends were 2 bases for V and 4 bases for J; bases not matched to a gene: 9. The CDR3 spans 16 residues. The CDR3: CASSPFTGTGRYEQYF. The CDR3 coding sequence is TGTGCCAGCTCACCATTCACCGGGACAGGGCGTTACGAGCAGTACTTC.

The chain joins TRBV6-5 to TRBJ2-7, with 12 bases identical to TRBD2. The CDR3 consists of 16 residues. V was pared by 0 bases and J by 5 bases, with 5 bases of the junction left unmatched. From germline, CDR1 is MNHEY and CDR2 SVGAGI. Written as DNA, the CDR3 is TGTGCCAGCAGTTACTCGACTAGCGGGAGACTCCACGAGCAGTACTTC. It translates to CASSYSTSGRLHEQYF.

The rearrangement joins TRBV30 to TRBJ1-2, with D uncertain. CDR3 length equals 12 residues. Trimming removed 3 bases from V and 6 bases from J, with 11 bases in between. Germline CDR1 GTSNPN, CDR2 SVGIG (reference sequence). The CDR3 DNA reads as TGTGCCTGGAGACCGGAGAGGAATGGCTACACCTTC. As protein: CAWRPERNGYTF.

The CDR3 sequence is CASSQPREGASEKLFF. In DNA form, the CDR3 reads TGCGCCAGCAGCCAACCGCGGGAAGGGGCGAGTGAAAAACTGTTTTTT. The chain couples TRBV4-1 to TRBJ1-4; perhaps TRBD1 as D (5 bases). Germline V lookup: CDR1 MGHRA, CDR2 YSYEKL. V was cut by 2 bases and J by 7 bases, with 17 bases left in between. The CDR3 is made up of 16 amino acids.

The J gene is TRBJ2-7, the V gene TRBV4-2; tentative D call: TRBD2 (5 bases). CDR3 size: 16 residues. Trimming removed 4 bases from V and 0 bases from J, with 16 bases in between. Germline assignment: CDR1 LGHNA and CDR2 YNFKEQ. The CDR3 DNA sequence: TGTGCCAGCAGCCCCGGTGAGGGCTCCCCCTCCTACGAGCAGTACTTC. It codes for CASSPGEGSPSYEQYF.

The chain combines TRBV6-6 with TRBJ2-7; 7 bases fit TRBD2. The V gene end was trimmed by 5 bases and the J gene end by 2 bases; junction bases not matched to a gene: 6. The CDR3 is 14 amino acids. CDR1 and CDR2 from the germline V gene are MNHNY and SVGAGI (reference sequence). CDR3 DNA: TGTGCCAGCAGTCGAGACGGGGGGACCTACGAGCAGTACTTC. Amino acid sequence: CASSRDGGTYEQYF.

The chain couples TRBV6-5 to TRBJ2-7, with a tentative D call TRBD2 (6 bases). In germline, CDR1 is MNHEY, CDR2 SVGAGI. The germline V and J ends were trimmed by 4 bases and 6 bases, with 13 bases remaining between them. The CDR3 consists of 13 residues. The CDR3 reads CASSSTPRGEQYF. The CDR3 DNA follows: TGTGCCAGCAGTTCGACTCCGCGGGGCGAGCAGTACTTC.

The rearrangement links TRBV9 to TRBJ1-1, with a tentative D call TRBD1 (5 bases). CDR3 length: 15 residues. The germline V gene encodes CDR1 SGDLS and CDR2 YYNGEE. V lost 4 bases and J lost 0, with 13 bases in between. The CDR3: CASSSQTAMNTEAFF. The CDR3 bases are TGTGCCAGCAGCTCCCAGACAGCCATGAACACTGAAGCTTTCTTT.

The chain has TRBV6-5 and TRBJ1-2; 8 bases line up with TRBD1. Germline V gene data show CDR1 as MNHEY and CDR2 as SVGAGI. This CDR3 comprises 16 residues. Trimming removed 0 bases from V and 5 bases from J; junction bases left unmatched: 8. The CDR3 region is CASSYSIQGARYGYTF. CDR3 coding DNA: TGTGCCAGCAGTTACTCGATCCAGGGGGCCCGGTATGGCTACACCTTC.

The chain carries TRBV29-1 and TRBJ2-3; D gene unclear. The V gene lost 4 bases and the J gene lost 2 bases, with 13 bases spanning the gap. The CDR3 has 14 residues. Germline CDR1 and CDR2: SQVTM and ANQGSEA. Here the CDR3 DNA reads TGCAGCGTTGGCATCCCAGTTCCCACAGATACGCAGTATTTT. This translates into CSVGIPVPTDTQYF.

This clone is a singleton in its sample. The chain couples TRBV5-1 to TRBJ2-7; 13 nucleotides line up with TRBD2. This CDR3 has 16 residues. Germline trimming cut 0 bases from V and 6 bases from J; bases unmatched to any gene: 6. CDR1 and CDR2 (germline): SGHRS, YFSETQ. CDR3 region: CASSLGLAGGVAEQYF. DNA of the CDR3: TGCGCCAGCAGCTTGGGACTAGCGGGAGGTGTGGCCGAGCAGTACTTC.

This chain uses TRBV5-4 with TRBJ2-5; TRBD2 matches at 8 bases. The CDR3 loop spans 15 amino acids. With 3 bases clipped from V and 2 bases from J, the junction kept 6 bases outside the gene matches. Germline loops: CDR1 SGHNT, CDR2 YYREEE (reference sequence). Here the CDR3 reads CASSSSGSLQETQYF. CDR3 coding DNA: TGTGCCAGCAGCTCTAGCGGGTCTCTGCAAGAGACCCAGTACTTC.

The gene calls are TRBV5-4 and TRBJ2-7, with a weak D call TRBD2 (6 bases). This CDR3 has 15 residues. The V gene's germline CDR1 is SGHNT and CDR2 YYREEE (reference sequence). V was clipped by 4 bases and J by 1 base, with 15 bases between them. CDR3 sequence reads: CASSRPGGDSYEQYF. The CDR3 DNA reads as TGTGCCAGCAGCCGACCAGGCGGGGATTCCTACGAGCAGTACTTC.

Here the CDR3 DNA reads TGTGCCAGCAGTGTCAGTGGGACCCAGTACTTC. Protein sequence: CASSVSGTQYF. The chain links TRBV28 to TRBJ2-5, with no clear D. The V end was cut by 5 bases, the J end by 7 bases, with 8 bases between. This CDR3 has 11 residues. Germline-derived CDR1 and CDR2 are MDHEN and SYDVKM.

As DNA, the CDR3 is TGTGCCAGCAGCCAAACCGCCGGACAGGGGGACACTGAAGCTTTCTTT. It translates to CASSQTAGQGDTEAFF. V is TRBV11-3 and J is TRBJ1-1; 10 nucleotides line up with TRBD1. This CDR3 is built from 16 residues. With V trimmed by 5 bases and J by 3 bases, 9 bases remained unmatched. In germline, CDR1 is SGHNT, CDR2 YENEEA.

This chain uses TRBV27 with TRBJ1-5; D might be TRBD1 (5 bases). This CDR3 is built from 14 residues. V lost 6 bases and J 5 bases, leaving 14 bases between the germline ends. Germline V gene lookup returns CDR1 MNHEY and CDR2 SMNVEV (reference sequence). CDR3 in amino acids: CASSRDGGYQPQHF. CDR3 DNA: TGTGCCAGCAGCCGAGACGGGGGGTATCAGCCCCAGCATTTT.

CDR3 amino acids: CASSLQGAQPQHF. The CDR3 DNA reads TGTGCCAGCAGCTTACAGGGGGCCCAGCCCCAGCATTTT. This sequence joins TRBV7-8 and TRBJ1-5; 8 bases are a match to TRBD1. V lost 2 bases, J lost 7 bases, and 1 base stayed unmatched. CDR1 and CDR2 from the germline V gene are SGHVS and FQNEAQ. The CDR3 has 13 residues.

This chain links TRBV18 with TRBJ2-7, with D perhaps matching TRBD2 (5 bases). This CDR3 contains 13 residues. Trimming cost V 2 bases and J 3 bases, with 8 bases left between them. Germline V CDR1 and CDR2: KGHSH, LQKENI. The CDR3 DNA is TGTGCCAGCTCACCAACGGGGAACTACGAGCAGTACTTC. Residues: CASSPTGNYEQYF.

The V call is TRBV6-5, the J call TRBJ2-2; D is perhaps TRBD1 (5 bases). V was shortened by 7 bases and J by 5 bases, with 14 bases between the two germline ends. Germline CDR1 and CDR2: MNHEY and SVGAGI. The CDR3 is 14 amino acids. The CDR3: CASTAGLWTGELFF. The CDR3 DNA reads TGTGCCAGCACGGCAGGGCTCTGGACCGGGGAGCTGTTTTTT.

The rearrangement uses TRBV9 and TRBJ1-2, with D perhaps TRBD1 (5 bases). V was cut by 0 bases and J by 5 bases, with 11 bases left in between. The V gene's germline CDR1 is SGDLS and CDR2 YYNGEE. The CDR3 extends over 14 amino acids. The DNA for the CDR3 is TGTGCCAGCAGCGTAGTCGAGACAGCTTATGGCTACACCTTC. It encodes CASSVVETAYGYTF.

CDR3 DNA sequence: TGTGCCAGCAGCTCCCCAGCGACAGGGAGGACCGGGGAGCTGTTTTTT. This translates into CASSSPATGRTGELFF. The rearrangement links TRBV11-3 to TRBJ2-2; a weak D match, TRBD1 (7 bases). The CDR3 sequence is 16 residues long. From germline, CDR1 is SGHNT and CDR2 YENEEA. Trimming took off 4 bases at V and 5 bases at J, with 17 bases between the two ends.

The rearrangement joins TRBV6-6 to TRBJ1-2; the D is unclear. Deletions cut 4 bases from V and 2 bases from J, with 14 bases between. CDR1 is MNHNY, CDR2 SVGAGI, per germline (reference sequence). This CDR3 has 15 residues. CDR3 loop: CASSSRGGNNYGYTF. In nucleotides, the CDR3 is TGTGCCAGCAGTTCGCGGGGAGGAAACAACTATGGCTACACCTTC.

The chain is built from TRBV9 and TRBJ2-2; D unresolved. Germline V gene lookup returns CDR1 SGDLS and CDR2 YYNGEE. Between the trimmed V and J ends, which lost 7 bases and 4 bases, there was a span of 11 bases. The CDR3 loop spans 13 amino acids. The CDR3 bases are TGTGCCAGCCAGCTAGAAGGCACCGGGGAGCTGTTTTTT. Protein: CASQLEGTGELFF.